Shown below are 17 T cell receptor beta chains from a single sample sequenced in a study of blood T cell repertoires in COVID-19 (dated by TCRdb to about 2020). Libraries were constructed by the immunoSEQ multiplex PCR assay. TCRdb mirrors the immuneACCESS table, restricted to in-frame sequences. Some clones are absent from its copies; in checked studies, under half trace to an unresolved V gene, and the reason for the others is unknown. This sample has some 170,000 clones in its table, and 70% to 85% of those were observed once. The ten largest clonotypes hold about 16% of the sample. Material for sequencing was PBMCs or T cells enriched from blood (not recorded which). Source of these receptors: a man aged 50 or older who had recovered from COVID-19.

This sequence joins TRBV30 and TRBJ2-7; D remains unclear. Germline assignment: CDR1 GTSNPN and CDR2 SVGIG (reference sequence). The ends were cut back, 1 base at V and 2 bases at J, with 12 bases in the middle. This CDR3 spans 14 amino acids. CDR3 coding DNA: TGTGCCTGGAGTGGCACAAAAACCCCCTACGAGCAGTACTTC. This translates into CAWSGTKTPYEQYF.

This clone is a singleton in its sample. The rearrangement joins TRBV4-2 to TRBJ2-3; tentative D call: TRBD2 (6 bases). The CDR3 contains 16 residues. The V gene's germline CDR1 is LGHNA and CDR2 YNFKEQ. Trimming removed 4 bases at V and 0 bases at J, with 14 bases between. CDR3 nucleotides: TGTGCCAGCAGCCGGGAATACGGGGGTAGCACAGATACGCAGTATTTT. The encoded protein is CASSREYGGSTDTQYF.

V and J are TRBV11-3 and TRBJ2-3, with 7 bases lining up with TRBD1. Germline V gene sequence: CDR1 SGHNT, CDR2 YENEEA. This CDR3 comprises 16 residues. V shed 1 base and J 2 bases; nucleotides not matched to a gene: 6. The CDR3 protein is CASSLGVTGNTDTQYF. The CDR3 coding sequence is TGTGCCAGCAGCTTAGGGGTGACAGGGAACACAGATACGCAGTATTTT.

V is TRBV19 and J is TRBJ1-5, with 9 bases fitting TRBD1. The ends lost 4 bases at V and 0 bases at J; junction bases unmatched: 7. CDR1 LNHDA and CDR2 SQIVND come from the germline V gene (reference sequence). This CDR3 contains 17 residues. CDR3 in DNA: TGTGCCAGTAGTACAACAGGGGGCAAGTATAGCAATCAGCCCCAGCATTTT. Its protein is CASSTTGGKYSNQPQHF.

The rearrangement joins TRBV3-1 (or the pseudogene TRBV3-2) to TRBJ2-5; 8 nucleotides align to TRBD2. V shed 0 bases, J shed 5 bases, and the junction held 8 bases outside the gene matches. CDR3 length: 16 amino acids. Germline values: CDR1 LGHDT, CDR2 YNNKEL (reference sequence). The CDR3 DNA reads TGTGCCAGCAGCCAAGAATGGAACGGGGGGGCGGAGACCCAGTACTTC. It yields the protein CASSQEWNGGAETQYF.

This chain links TRBV5-1 with TRBJ1-1; no definite D call. There are 13 residues in the CDR3. V lost 1 base to trimming and J lost 8 bases, with 12 bases between them. CDR1 SGHRS and CDR2 YFSETQ come from the germline V gene. The CDR3 loop reads CASSLLSTGEAFF. The CDR3, as DNA: TGCGCCAGCAGCTTGCTATCCACGGGGGAAGCTTTCTTT. The whole variable domain, filled in from reference TRBV5-1 and TRBJ1-1, reads KAGVTQTPRYLIKTRGQQVTLSCSPISGHRSVSWYQQTPGQGLQFLFEYFSETQRNKGNFPGRFSGRQFSNSRSEMNVSTLELGDSALYLCASSLLSTGEAFFGQGTRLTVV.

This chain uses TRBV19 with TRBJ1-2; 8 nucleotides line up with TRBD1. CDR3 size: 17 residues. CDR1 LNHDA and CDR2 SQIVND come from the germline V gene (reference sequence). Trimming at V came to 6 bases and at J to 5 bases, leaving 17 bases not matched to a gene. In nucleotides, the CDR3 is TGTGCCAGTAGAGACTGGTCGGCAGGGGGCGCGAGGTATGGCTACACCTTC. Its protein is CASRDWSAGGARYGYTF.

This sequence joins TRBV18 and TRBJ2-2, with TRBD1 matching over 8 bases. Germline V gene sequence: CDR1 KGHSH, CDR2 LQKENI. The CDR3 runs to 15 residues. V was pared by 6 bases and J by 9 bases, with 12 bases of the junction left unmatched. In DNA, the CDR3 is TGTGCCAGCTCCTCCGGGACAGGCGCTATGCGGGAGCTGTTTTTT. Translation gives CASSSGTGAMRELFF.

This chain joins TRBV9 and TRBJ2-7, with 7 bases aligning to TRBD1. This CDR3 region has 15 residues. Germline V gene lookup returns CDR1 SGDLS and CDR2 YYNGEE. With 4 bases clipped from V and 4 bases from J, the junction kept 11 bases outside the gene matches. CDR3 amino acids: CASSPQQGVKYEQYF. For the CDR3, the DNA is TGTGCCAGCAGCCCTCAGCAGGGGGTGAAGTACGAGCAGTACTTC.

A single count supports this clone. The rearrangement joins TRBV4-1 to TRBJ2-7, with a possible D match to TRBD1 (5 bases). Looked up from germline, CDR1 is MGHRA and CDR2 is YSYEKL. The CDR3 length is 14 residues. The V and J ends lost 1 base and 3 bases respectively, with 10 bases between them. CDR3: CASSQVSGRYEQYF. CDR3 coding DNA: TGCGCCAGCAGCCAAGTTTCAGGGCGCTACGAGCAGTACTTC.

The V gene is TRBV2, the J gene TRBJ1-5, with 7 bases identical to TRBD1. Germline V lookup: CDR1 SNHLY, CDR2 FYNNEI. There are 15 residues in the CDR3. Unmatched junction bases numbered 5, after V lost 6 bases and J lost 0 bases. In nucleotides, the CDR3 is TGTGCCAGCAGGGTACAGGGGATTAGCAATCAGCCCCAGCATTTT. It encodes CASRVQGISNQPQHF.

The chain uses TRBV5-6 and TRBJ1-5; a possible D gene is TRBD1 (5 bases). The CDR3 extends over 14 amino acids. Germline V gene lookup returns CDR1 SGHDT and CDR2 YYEEEE. Trimming removed 0 bases from V and 6 bases from J, with 10 bases in between. In nucleotides, the CDR3 is TGTGCCAGCAGCTTGGTAGGGGATACTCAGCCCCAGCATTTT. It translates to CASSLVGDTQPQHF.

V usage is TRBV9 and J usage is TRBJ2-1, with 11 nucleotides matching TRBD2. CDR3 length equals 16 residues. The ends lost 4 bases at V and 4 bases at J; junction bases unmatched: 7. CDR1 SGDLS and CDR2 YYNGEE come from the germline V gene. The CDR3 is CASSLTLAGGYNEQFF. CDR3 bases: TGTGCCAGCAGCCTCACCCTAGCGGGGGGTTACAATGAGCAGTTCTTC.

The genes are TRBV6-5 and TRBJ1-5; TRBD1 matches at 7 bases. CDR1 and CDR2 (germline): MNHEY, SVGAGI. With V trimmed by 5 bases and J by 9 bases, 13 bases remained unmatched. There are 15 residues in the CDR3. DNA for the CDR3: TGTGCCAGCAGTATTGGACAGGCAAAAGGTCTGCCCCAGCATTTT. Residues: CASSIGQAKGLPQHF.

The chain employs TRBV2 and TRBJ2-5; TRBD2 agrees at 7 bases. The V gene end was trimmed by 6 bases and the J gene end by 5 bases; junction bases not matched to a gene: 6. From germline, CDR1 is SNHLY and CDR2 FYNNEI. The CDR3 sequence is 13 residues long. The CDR3 protein is CASRLDGGETQYF. The CDR3 region has the DNA TGTGCCAGCAGACTGGACGGGGGGGAGACCCAGTACTTC.

The chain combines TRBV4-1 with TRBJ2-5; D might be TRBD1 (6 bases). V was cut by 0 bases and J by 5 bases, with 13 bases left in between. This CDR3 is built from 15 residues. CDR1 MGHRA and CDR2 YSYEKL come from the germline V gene. The CDR3 is CASSQEPGAGETQYF. CDR3 bases: TGCGCCAGCAGCCAAGAACCAGGGGCCGGGGAGACCCAGTACTTC.

The gene calls are TRBV27 and TRBJ1-2, with TRBD1 matching over 7 bases. J was trimmed by 7 bases and V by 5 bases; bases with no gene match: 10. From germline, CDR1 is MNHEY and CDR2 SMNVEV (reference sequence). This CDR3 has 14 amino acids. The CDR3 here is CASSMGQWRAGYTF. Here the CDR3 DNA reads TGTGCCAGCAGTATGGGACAGTGGAGGGCTGGCTACACCTTC.